A selection of T cell receptor beta chains follows, all from one sample in a study of T cells in Graves' hyperthyroidism and ophthalmopathy. TCRdb redid the calling of the multiplex PCR reads with MiXCR, one entry per CDR3 protein. The sample consists of fewer than 450,000 distinct CDR3 sequences, around a sixth of them appearing once. The sequenced sample consisted of blood. The receptors shown here come from a man aged 18 to 29 with Graves' ophthalmopathy. Both conserved end residues are part of each CDR3. Fields, in order: clone size, J gene, D gene, V gene, CDR3 DNA, CDR3 protein. D genes are given only for firm matches. Clone size is stated in some rows and not others, as once, few, many or a class when expanded.

few,TRBJ1-2,NA,TRBV19,TGTGCCAGTACCTACATCACCCCGGGACGGCTCTATGGCTACACCTTC,CASTYITPGRLYGYTF
many,TRBJ1-2,NA,TRBV12-3/TRBV12-4,TGTGCCAGCAGTTTACACCAGGGAACTAACTATGGCTACACCTTC,CASSLHQGTNYGYTF
few,TRBJ1-4,TRBD1,TRBV9,TGTGCCAGCAGCGTAGCCCCCGGACAGGGGGCTAATGAAAAACTGTTTTTT,CASSVAPGQGANEKLFF
many,TRBJ1-2,TRBD1,TRBV11-2,TGTGCCAGCAGCACCGACAGGGGCGTGGGCTACACCTTC,CASSTDRGVGYTF
many,TRBJ1-1,NA,TRBV6-1,TGTGCCAGCGCGGGGATGCAGGGTTACACTGAAGCTTTCTTT,CASAGMQGYTEAFF
many,TRBJ2-3,TRBD2,TRBV28,TGTGCCAGCAGTTCCCGACTAGCGGGGTTCACAGATACGCAGTATTTT,CASSSRLAGFTDTQYF
many,TRBJ1-6,TRBD1,TRBV3-1,TGTGCCAGCAGCCTTCCGGGACAGATAAATTCACCCCTCCACTTT,CASSLPGQINSPLHF
NA,TRBJ2-3,NA,TRBV5-6,TGTGCCAGCAGTTACAGTGCTAGCACAGATACGCAGTATTTT,CASSYSASTDTQYF
many,TRBJ2-5,TRBD1,TRBV2,TGTGCCAGCAGTCCGGACAGGGGGCCGGAGACCCAGTACTTC,CASSPDRGPETQYF
NA,TRBJ1-5,NA,TRBV9,TGTGCCAGCATTTCCCGCGGGGCCAACAATCAGCCCCAGCATTTT,CASISRGANNQPQHF
NA,TRBJ2-2,NA,TRBV10-3,TGTGCCACACGATACCCCGCGAACACCGGGGAGCTGTTTTTT,CATRYPANTGELFF
NA,TRBJ2-5,TRBD2,TRBV20-1,TGCAGTGCTAGAGAACTAGCGCGGGAGACCCAGTACTTC,CSARELARETQYF
many,TRBJ2-3,NA,TRBV29-1,TGCAGCGTTGAAGTGTATCTAGGGGGGCACGGAGATACGCAGTATTTT,CSVEVYLGGHGDTQYF
NA,TRBJ2-3,NA,TRBV4-1,TGCGCCAGCAGCCAAGAGAGGGTCCTTAGCCAAGATACGCAGTATTTT,CASSQERVLSQDTQYF
many,TRBJ1-1,TRBD1,TRBV29-1,TGCAGCGTTGGGCAGGGGGAAGGCACTGAAGCTTTCTTT,CSVGQGEGTEAFF
many,TRBJ2-1,NA,TRBV2,TGTGCCAGCAGTGAAGCGGGGACCTTATACAATGAGCAGTTCTTC,CASSEAGTLYNEQFF
few,TRBJ2-7,NA,TRBV6-2/TRBV6-3,TGTGCCAGCACCCCCGGACAGCTCTACGAGCAGTACTTC,CASTPGQLYEQYF
few,TRBJ1-2,NA,TRBV27,TGTGCCAGCAGTGCCTCGGGCGCCTCCACCTTC,CASSASGASTF
many,TRBJ1-5,NA,TRBV5-8,TGTGCCAGCAGCTCGAGATACTTGAAAGATGACAATCAGCCCCAGCATTTT,CASSSRYLKDDNQPQHF
many,TRBJ1-1,NA,TRBV5-1,TGCGCCAGCAGCGAACGGACGGTGAACACTGAAGCTTTCTTT,CASSERTVNTEAFF
NA,TRBJ1-6,NA,TRBV7-9,TGTGCCAGCAGCCCGAGGGGGACCGCTGATTCACCCCTCCACTTT,CASSPRGTADSPLHF
many,TRBJ2-3,NA,TRBV6-2/TRBV6-3,TGTGCCAGCGTATCCTTCCCTAGCGTTAGCACAGATACGCAGTATTTT,CASVSFPSVSTDTQYF
NA,TRBJ2-3,TRBD1,TRBV5-1,TGCGCCAGCAGCTGGACAGGGGGAGACACAGATACGCAGTATTTT,CASSWTGGDTDTQYF
many,TRBJ2-1,TRBD1,TRBV5-1,TGCGCCAGCAGCTCCCCCCGGACAGGGGATGAGCAGTTCTTC,CASSSPRTGDEQFF
NA,TRBJ2-5,NA,TRBV19,TGTGCCAGTAACGGGGCTGAAAGAGAGACCCAGTACTTC,CASNGAERETQYF
NA,TRBJ2-3,TRBD1,TRBV9,TGTGCCAGCAGCGTAGAAGGGGGCCTCAGGGATACGCAGTATTTT,CASSVEGGLRDTQYF
many,TRBJ2-7,NA,TRBV6-1,TGTGCCAGCAGTGGAGGGCTCGAGCAGTACTTC,CASSGGLEQYF
few,TRBJ2-5,NA,TRBV5-1,TGCGCCAGCAGCTCCCGCCTGGGGGTGGAAGAGACCCAGTACTTC,CASSSRLGVEETQYF
NA,TRBJ1-4,NA,TRBV5-4,TGTGCCAGCACCCGCGGTGGAGGGCGCGAAGAAAAACTGTTTTTT,CASTRGGGREEKLFF
few,TRBJ1-2,NA,TRBV10-3,TGTGCCATCAGCGGGGGACCCGACTATGGCTACACCTTC,CAISGGPDYGYTF
many,TRBJ2-2,NA,TRBV12-3/TRBV12-4,TGTGCCAGCAGTTTCGGGGGAAACACCGGGGAGCTGTTTTTT,CASSFGGNTGELFF
NA,TRBJ1-1,TRBD1,TRBV7-9,TGTGCCAGCAGCTTGCCCCCGGACAGGGGGCTTGAAGCTTTCTTT,CASSLPPDRGLEAFF
NA,TRBJ2-1,TRBD2,TRBV4-1,TGCGCCAGCAGCCACGGGACTAGCGGGGGGTATGAGCAGTTCTTC,CASSHGTSGGYEQFF
many,TRBJ2-1,NA,TRBV5-1,TGCGCCAGCAGCCAGGGGAGTCCGAGAAATGAGCAGTTCTTC,CASSQGSPRNEQFF
few,TRBJ2-3,NA,TRBV11-2,TGTGCCAGCAGCGAACAACCGGGACAACGTAGCGCAGATACGCAGTATTTT,CASSEQPGQRSADTQYF
NA,TRBJ1-5,TRBD1,TRBV5-1,TGCGCCAGCAGCCCCGGGACAGATCTATGGCAGCCCCAGCATTTT,CASSPGTDLWQPQHF
few,TRBJ2-7,NA,TRBV11-2,TGTGCCAGCAGCGGACCCGGGGGCTACGAGCAGTACTTC,CASSGPGGYEQYF
few,TRBJ2-5,NA,TRBV5-1,TGCGCCAGCAGCTTGGTCGGCAAAGAGACCCAGTACTTC,CASSLVGKETQYF
NA,TRBJ2-1,TRBD2,TRBV4-1,TGCGCCAGCAGCCATCTAGCGGGGTACAATGAGCAGTTCTTC,CASSHLAGYNEQFF
NA,TRBJ2-2,NA,TRBV5-6,TGTGCCAGCAGCTTGGTGGCCCTCAACACCGGGGAGCTGTTTTTT,CASSLVALNTGELFF
many,TRBJ2-3,NA,TRBV11-3,TGTGCCAGCAGTCCAGACTGGAACACAGATACGCAGTATTTT,CASSPDWNTDTQYF
few,TRBJ2-7,NA,TRBV6-1,TGTGCCAGCAGTTCTACATCGCCTTACCCCTCCTACGAGCAGTACTTC,CASSSTSPYPSYEQYF
NA,TRBJ2-2,TRBD2,TRBV7-7,TGTGCCAGCAGCCCTAGCGGGGGGGCTTATGCGGGGGAGCTGTTTTTT,CASSPSGGAYAGELFF
many,TRBJ1-4,NA,TRBV5-5,TGTGCCAGCAGCCGGGGCTTTGCAACTAATGAAAAACTGTTTTTT,CASSRGFATNEKLFF
many,TRBJ1-1,NA,TRBV5-1,TGCGCCAGCAGCTCCCAAGGACCGGGAAGCGCCACTGAAGCTTTCTTT,CASSSQGPGSATEAFF
NA,TRBJ1-6,TRBD1,TRBV5-6,TGTGCCAGCAGCTACACAGGGGTTGGTTCACCCCTCCACTTT,CASSYTGVGSPLHF
few,TRBJ1-1,NA,TRBV6-1,TGTGCCAGCACCCACGGAGCCGGCACTGAAGCTTTCTTT,CASTHGAGTEAFF
few,TRBJ1-5,NA,TRBV10-3,TGTGCCATCAGCGCGGTGCAGCGGGGTCAGGATCGGCATTTT,CAISAVQRGQDRHF
many,TRBJ2-7,NA,TRBV5-6,TGTGCCAGCAGCTTAGGAGGTAGGGGACACGAGCAGTACTTC,CASSLGGRGHEQYF
many,TRBJ1-6,NA,TRBV9,TGTGCCAGCAGCGGAACCCAACTCTCCTATAATTCACCCCTCCACTTT,CASSGTQLSYNSPLHF
NA,TRBJ2-4,NA,TRBV5-6,TGTGCCAGCAGCTTGGAGGGACTCCCGAAAAACATTCAGTACTTC,CASSLEGLPKNIQYF
few,TRBJ2-1,TRBD2,TRBV24-1,TGTGCCACCAGTGACCCAGGACTAGCGGACAATGAGCAGTTCTTC,CATSDPGLADNEQFF
few,TRBJ2-1,TRBD1,TRBV24-1,TGTGCCACCAGGAAGCCGGGACAGGGGTTTGGTGAGCAGTTCTTC,CATRKPGQGFGEQFF
many,TRBJ2-5,TRBD1,TRBV20-1,TGCAGTGCTGGGACAGGGGGCGAGACCCAGTACTTC,CSAGTGGETQYF
NA,TRBJ2-7,NA,TRBV24-1,TGTGCCACCAGTGATGACTTACCCCCCTACGAGCAGTACTTC,CATSDDLPPYEQYF
many,TRBJ1-1,NA,TRBV3-1,TGTGCCAGCAGCCAGGGGCAAATCAACACTGAAGCTTTCTTT,CASSQGQINTEAFF
NA,TRBJ1-2,NA,TRBV7-9,TGTGCCAGCAGCGAGTGGGTGACTAACTATGGCTACACCTTC,CASSEWVTNYGYTF